This record looks at one T cell receptor (beta chain) sequence and its context. The antigen is undetermined. Clones were read by immunoSEQ multiplex PCR, and TCRdb kept only the in-frame ones, dropping some. The profile shows around 200,000 clones, under 95% of them singletons. V was clipped by 4 bases and J by 4 bases; unmatched bases: 8. The germline V gene has CDR1 SGDLS and CDR2 YYNGEE. There are 15 residues in the CDR3. The sample originates from a study of T cell responses to AZD1222 COVID-19 vaccine. Whole-study results and caveats: Clonal diversity may have been underestimated in mostly white British donors.

This sequence originates from an adult who received the AZD1222 COVID-19 vaccine. The gene calls are TRBV9 and TRBJ2-1, with TRBD2 identical over 7 bases. Sequencing was performed on peripheral blood, taken 28 days after the second AZD1222 dose. The CDR3: CASSTRGGSYNEQFF. CDR3 DNA sequence: TGTGCCAGCAGCACCCGAGGCGGGAGTTACAATGAGCAGTTCTTC.